This T cell receptor (beta chain) was observed in a study of blood T cell repertoires in COVID-19. To note about this clone: Other nucleotide sequences from this sample produce the same CDR3.

V dropped 1 base and J dropped 4; count of bases not matched to a gene: 3. Germline values: CDR1 SGHTA, CDR2 FQGNSA. The CDR3 covers 16 residues. Participants spanned ages 18 to 89 years and resided in fewer than 30 US areas. Assay used: immunoSEQ multiplex PCR; TCRdb lists only in-frame clones, some missing. The sample has some 260,000 clones, roughly 87% seen once. This rearrangement joins TRBV7-2 to TRBJ2-3; 12 nucleotides line up with TRBD2. This TCR derives from a woman aged 25 to 45 with acute COVID-19. The sample taken for sequencing was PBMCs or T cells enriched from blood (not recorded which). CDR3 coding DNA: TGTGCCAGCAGCTTAGTGGCTAGCGGGGGGGCAGATACGCAGTATTTT. It specifies CASSLVASGGADTQYF.